The present T cell receptor beta chain was sequenced within a study of CD8 T cells in Susac syndrome. The CDR3 loop spans 15 amino acids. The J segment lost 2 bases and the V segment lost 6 bases, leaving 9 bases of the junction unmatched. The CD8+ and CD4+ T cells were negatively isolated, with the TEMRA cells enriched by FACS. Random-hexamer reverse transcription was applied to roughly 0.5 to 1 ug RNA. Multiplex immunoSEQ PCR targeted 54 Vbeta and 13 Jbeta TCR beta segments. TCRdb analysed the immunoSEQ multiplex PCR reads with MiXCR anew, one entry per CDR3 protein. The table has approximately 160,000 distinct CDR3 sequences, about 94% seen once.

The sequenced material came from CD4+ T cells from PBMCs. The clonotype originates from a human donor with multiple sclerosis. This chain joins TRBV12-3 or TRBV12-4 and TRBJ2-5; 7 nucleotides match TRBD1. The CDR3 here is CASRPAGTAQETQYF. DNA of the CDR3: TGTGCCAGCAGGCCGGCCGGGACAGCACAAGAGACCCAGTACTTC.